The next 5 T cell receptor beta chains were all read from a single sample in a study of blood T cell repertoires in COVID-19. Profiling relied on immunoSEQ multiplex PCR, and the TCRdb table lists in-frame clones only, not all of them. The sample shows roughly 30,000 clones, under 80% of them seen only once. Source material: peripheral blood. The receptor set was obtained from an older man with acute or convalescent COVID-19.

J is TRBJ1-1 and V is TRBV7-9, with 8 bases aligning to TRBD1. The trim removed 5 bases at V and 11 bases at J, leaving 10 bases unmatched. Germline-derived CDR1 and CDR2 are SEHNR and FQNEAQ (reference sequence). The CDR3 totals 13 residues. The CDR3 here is CASSVRTGFGAFF. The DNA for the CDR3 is TGTGCCAGCAGCGTCAGGACAGGGTTCGGGGCTTTCTTT.

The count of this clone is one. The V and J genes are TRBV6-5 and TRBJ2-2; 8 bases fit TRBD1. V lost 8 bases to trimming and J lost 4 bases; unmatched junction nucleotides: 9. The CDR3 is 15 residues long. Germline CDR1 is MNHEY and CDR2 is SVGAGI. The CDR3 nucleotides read TGTGCCAGCTTGGCAGCAGGGGGCATCACCGGGGAGCTGTTTTTT. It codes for CASLAAGGITGELFF.

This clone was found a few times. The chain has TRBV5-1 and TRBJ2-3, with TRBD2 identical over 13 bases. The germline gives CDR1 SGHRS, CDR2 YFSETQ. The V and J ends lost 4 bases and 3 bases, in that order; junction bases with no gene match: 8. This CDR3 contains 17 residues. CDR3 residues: CASSPAGTSGNTDTQYF. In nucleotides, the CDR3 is TGCGCCAGCAGCCCCGCCGGGACTAGCGGGAATACAGATACGCAGTATTTT.

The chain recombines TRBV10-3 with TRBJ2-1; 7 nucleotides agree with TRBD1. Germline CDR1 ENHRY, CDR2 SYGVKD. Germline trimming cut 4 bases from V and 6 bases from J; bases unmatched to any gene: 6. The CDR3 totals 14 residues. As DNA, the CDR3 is TGTGCCATCAGTGCCCCGGGACAGACCAATGAGCAGTTCTTC. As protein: CAISAPGQTNEQFF.

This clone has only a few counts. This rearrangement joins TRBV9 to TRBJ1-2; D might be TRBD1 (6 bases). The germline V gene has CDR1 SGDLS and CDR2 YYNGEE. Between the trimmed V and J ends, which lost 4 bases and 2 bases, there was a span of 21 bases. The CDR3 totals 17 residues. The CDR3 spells CASSPQGRGGTNYGYTF. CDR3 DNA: TGTGCCAGCAGCCCTCAAGGTAGGGGGGGAACGAACTATGGCTACACCTTC.